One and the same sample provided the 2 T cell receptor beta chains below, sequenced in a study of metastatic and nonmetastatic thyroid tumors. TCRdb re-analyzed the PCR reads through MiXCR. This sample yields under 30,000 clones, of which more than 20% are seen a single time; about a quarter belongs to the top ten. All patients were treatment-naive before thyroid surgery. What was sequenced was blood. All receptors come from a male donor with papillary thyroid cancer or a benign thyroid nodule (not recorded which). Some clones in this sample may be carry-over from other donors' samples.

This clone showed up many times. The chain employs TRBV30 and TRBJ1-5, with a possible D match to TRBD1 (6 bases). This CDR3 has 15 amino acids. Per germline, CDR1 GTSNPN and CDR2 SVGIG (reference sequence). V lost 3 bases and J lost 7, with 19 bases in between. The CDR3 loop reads CAWRIRGSPGQPQHF. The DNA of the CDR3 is TGTGCCTGGAGGATAAGGGGGTCCCCGGGACAGCCCCAGCATTTT.

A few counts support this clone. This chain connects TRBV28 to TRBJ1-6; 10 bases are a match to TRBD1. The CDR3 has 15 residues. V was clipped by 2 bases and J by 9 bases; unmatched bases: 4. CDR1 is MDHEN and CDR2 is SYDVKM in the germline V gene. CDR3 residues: CASSLRDRGGSPLHF. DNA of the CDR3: TGTGCCAGCAGTTTACGGGACAGGGGTGGTTCACCCCTCCACTTT.